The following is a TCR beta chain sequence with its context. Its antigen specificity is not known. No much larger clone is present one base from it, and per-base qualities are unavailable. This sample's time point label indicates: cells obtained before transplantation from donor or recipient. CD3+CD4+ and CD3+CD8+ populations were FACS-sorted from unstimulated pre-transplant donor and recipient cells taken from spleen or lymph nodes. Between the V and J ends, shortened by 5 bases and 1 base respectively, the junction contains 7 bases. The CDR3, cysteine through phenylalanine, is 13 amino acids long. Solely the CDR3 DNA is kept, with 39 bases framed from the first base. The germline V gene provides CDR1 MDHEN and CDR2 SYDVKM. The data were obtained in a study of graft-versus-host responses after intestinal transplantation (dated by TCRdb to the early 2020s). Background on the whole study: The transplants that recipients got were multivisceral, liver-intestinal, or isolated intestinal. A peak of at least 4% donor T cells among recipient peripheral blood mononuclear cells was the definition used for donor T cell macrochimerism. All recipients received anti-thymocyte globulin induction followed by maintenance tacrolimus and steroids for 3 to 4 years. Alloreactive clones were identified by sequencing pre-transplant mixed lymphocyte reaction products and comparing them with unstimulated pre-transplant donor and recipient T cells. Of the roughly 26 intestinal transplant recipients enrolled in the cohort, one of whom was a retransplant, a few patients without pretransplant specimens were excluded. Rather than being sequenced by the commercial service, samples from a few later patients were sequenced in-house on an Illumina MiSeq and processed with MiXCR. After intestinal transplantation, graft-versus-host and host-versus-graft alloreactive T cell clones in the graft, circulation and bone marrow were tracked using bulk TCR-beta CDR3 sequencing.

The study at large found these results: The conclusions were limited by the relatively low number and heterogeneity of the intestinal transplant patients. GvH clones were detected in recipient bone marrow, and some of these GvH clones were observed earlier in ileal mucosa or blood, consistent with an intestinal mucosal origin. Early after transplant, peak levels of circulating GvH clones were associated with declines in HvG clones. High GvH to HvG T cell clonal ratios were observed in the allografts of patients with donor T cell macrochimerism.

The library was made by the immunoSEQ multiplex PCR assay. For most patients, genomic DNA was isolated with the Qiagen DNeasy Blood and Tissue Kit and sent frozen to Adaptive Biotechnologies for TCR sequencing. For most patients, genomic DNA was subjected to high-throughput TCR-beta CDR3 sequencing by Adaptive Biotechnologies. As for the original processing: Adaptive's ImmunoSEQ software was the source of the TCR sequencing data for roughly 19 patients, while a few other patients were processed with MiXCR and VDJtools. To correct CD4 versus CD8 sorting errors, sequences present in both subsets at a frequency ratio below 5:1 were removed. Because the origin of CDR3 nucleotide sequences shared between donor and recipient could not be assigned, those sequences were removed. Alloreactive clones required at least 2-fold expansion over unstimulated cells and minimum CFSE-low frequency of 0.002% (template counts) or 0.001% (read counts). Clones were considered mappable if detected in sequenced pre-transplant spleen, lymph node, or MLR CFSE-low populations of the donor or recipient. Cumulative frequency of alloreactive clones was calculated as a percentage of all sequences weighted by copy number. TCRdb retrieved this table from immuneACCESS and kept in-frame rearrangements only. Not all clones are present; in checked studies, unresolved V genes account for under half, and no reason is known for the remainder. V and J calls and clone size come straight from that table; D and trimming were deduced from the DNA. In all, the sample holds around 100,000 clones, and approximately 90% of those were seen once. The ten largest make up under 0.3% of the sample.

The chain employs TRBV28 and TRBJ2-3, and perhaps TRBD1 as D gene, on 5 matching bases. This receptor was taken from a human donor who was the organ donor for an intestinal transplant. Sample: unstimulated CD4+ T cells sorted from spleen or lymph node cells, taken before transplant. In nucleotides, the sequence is TGTGCCAGCAGTACCAGGGGCACAGATACGCAGTATTTT. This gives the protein CASSTRGTDTQYF.